The 14 T cell receptor beta chains given below trace back to one sample, sequenced in a study of cytomegalovirus exposure and HLA in healthy donors (dated by TCRdb to the late 2010s). The library was made by the immunoSEQ multiplex PCR assay. For the multiplex PCR, a mixture combining 60 forward primers for TCR Vbeta segments and 13 reverse primers for TCR Jbeta segments was used. TCRdb stores this immuneACCESS table with in-frame sequences only. Part of the clones is absent; in the studies checked, under half of the shortfall reflects unresolved V genes, and no reason is known for the rest. The sample yields roughly 190,000 clones; around 82% were counted once. The ten largest clones capture about 1.8% of the sample. Sample: PBMCs. The receptors come from a man in his forties in good health and CMV-seropositive.

The table lists this clone with a count of one. The chain carries TRBV5-1 and TRBJ2-7; 11 nucleotides align to TRBD2. Losses at the gene ends were 7 bases for V and 3 bases for J; bases not matched to a gene: 6. The germline V gene has CDR1 SGHRS and CDR2 YFSETQ. This CDR3 has 14 amino acids. Here the CDR3 reads CASALGTSGYEQYF. The CDR3 DNA reads TGCGCCAGCGCGTTGGGGACTAGCGGCTACGAGCAGTACTTC.

This clone was observed once. The genes are TRBV19 and TRBJ1-1; D may be TRBD1 (6 bases). CDR3 size: 15 residues. With 8 bases removed from V and 5 bases from J, the gap between germline ends came to 21 bases. Germline CDR1 LNHDA, CDR2 SQIVND (reference sequence). CDR3 loop: CASLQFTGSQTEAFF. The DNA of the CDR3 is TGTGCCAGTCTACAATTCACAGGGTCTCAGACTGAAGCTTTCTTT.

The V gene is TRBV11-2, the J gene TRBJ2-3, with TRBD1 matching over 7 bases. Germline CDR1 SGHAT, CDR2 FQNNGV. The V segment lost 4 bases and the J segment 0 bases; nucleotides outside the gene matches: 4. The CDR3 totals 15 residues. The CDR3 DNA sequence: TGTGCCAGCAGCTCCGACAGGGTGAGCACAGATACGCAGTATTTT. It translates to CASSSDRVSTDTQYF.

On this clone itself: This CDR3 is also generated by other DNA sequences in the sample. The chain couples TRBV19 to TRBJ2-7; 11 positions match TRBD2. V shed 7 bases, J shed 6 bases, and the junction held 5 bases outside the gene matches. Germline V gene lookup returns CDR1 LNHDA and CDR2 SQIVND (reference sequence). This CDR3 contains 13 residues. CDR3 DNA sequence: TGTGCCAGTAAGCTAGCGGGAGGCGGCGAGCAGTACTTC. It translates to CASKLAGGGEQYF. Full variable domain (rest looked up from reference TRBV19 and TRBJ2-7): DGGITQSPKYLFRKEGQNVTLSCEQNLNHDAMYWYRQDPGQGLRLIYYSQIVNDFQKGDIAEGYSVSREKKESFPLTVTSAQKNPTAFYLCASKLAGGGEQYFGPGTRLTVT.

This sequence joins TRBV11-2 and TRBJ2-1; D is perhaps TRBD2 (6 bases). The CDR3 is 15 amino acids. V lost 5 bases and J 6 bases, leaving 17 bases between the germline ends. Per the germline V gene, CDR1 is SGHAT and CDR2 is FQNNGV. CDR3 sequence reads: CASSVDPGLFNEQFF. The CDR3 DNA follows: TGTGCCAGCAGCGTGGACCCGGGACTCTTCAATGAGCAGTTCTTC. The variable domain in full, with the rest retrieved from reference TRBV11-2 and TRBJ2-1, is EAGVAQSPRYKIIEKRQSVAFWCNPISGHATLYWYQQILGQGPKLLIQFQNNGVVDDSQLPKDRFSAERLKGVDSTLKIQPAKLEDSAVYLCASSVDPGLFNEQFFGPGTRLTVL.

The chain is built from TRBV7-2 and TRBJ1-4, with TRBD1 matching over 8 bases. V was pared by 1 base and J by 10 bases, with 14 bases of the junction left unmatched. Germline loops: CDR1 SGHTA, CDR2 FQGNSA. There are 17 residues in the CDR3. The CDR3 here is CASSLVGLGQEVGKLFF. CDR3 DNA sequence: TGTGCCAGCAGCTTAGTCGGACTGGGACAGGAGGTGGGAAAACTGTTTTTT.

This rearrangement joins TRBV6-1 to TRBJ1-2, with a possible D match to TRBD1 (6 bases). V lost 0 bases, J lost 2 bases, and 7 bases lay in between. The CDR3 totals 14 residues. Germline lookup yields CDR1 MNHNS and CDR2 SASEGT. The CDR3 loop reads CASSEATGNYGYTF. Here the CDR3 DNA reads TGTGCCAGCAGTGAAGCGACAGGAAACTATGGCTACACCTTC.

CDR3 sequence reads: CASSLYGDTQYF. DNA of the CDR3: TGTGCCAGCAGTTTATACGGAGATACGCAGTATTTT. V and J are TRBV27 and TRBJ2-3; D is unclear. Trimming shortened V by 1 base and J by 5 bases, and 4 bases separated the two germline ends. Per the germline V gene, CDR1 is MNHEY and CDR2 is SMNVEV (reference sequence). The CDR3 has 12 residues.

On this clone itself: Sequence at one end of the junction differs from germline and may be a read error. The rearrangement joins TRBV7-9 to TRBJ2-7; the D gene is possibly TRBD2 (5 bases). Per the germline V gene, CDR1 is SEHNR and CDR2 is FQNEAQ (reference sequence). The CDR3 covers 13 residues. CDR3: CSSSLDGSAEQYF. The CDR3 DNA reads TGTTCCAGCAGCTTAGATGGTAGCGCCGAGCAGTACTTC.

The chain recombines TRBV5-4 with TRBJ2-5; no reliable D call. The CDR3 has 13 residues. Germline V lookup: CDR1 SGHNT, CDR2 YYREEE (reference sequence). The ends were cut back, 0 bases at V and 0 bases at J, with 3 bases in the middle. CDR3 nucleotide sequence: TGTGCCAGCAGCTTGGTAGACCAAGAGACCCAGTACTTC. As protein: CASSLVDQETQYF.

This chain connects TRBV11-2 to TRBJ2-1, with TRBD2 as a possible D gene (5 bases). V lost 3 bases and J lost 0, with 9 bases in between. CDR3 length: 15 amino acids. CDR1 is SGHAT and CDR2 is FQNNGV in the germline V gene. The chain's CDR3 is CASSLGEGSYNEQFF. The CDR3 DNA reads as TGTGCCAGCAGCTTGGGAGAGGGCTCCTACAATGAGCAGTTCTTC.

This sequence joins TRBV25-1 and TRBJ1-1, with D hard to call. Germline CDR1 reads MGHDK; CDR2 reads SYGVNS. V lost 4 bases, J lost 3 bases, and 9 bases lay in between. This CDR3 region has 13 residues. The CDR3 DNA is TGTGCCAGCAGTGCGGGGATCTACACTGAAGCTTTCTTT. This sequence encodes CASSAGIYTEAFF.

The chain joins TRBV6-1 to TRBJ1-1, with D possibly matching TRBD1 (5 bases). Looked up from germline, CDR1 is MNHNS and CDR2 is SASEGT. CDR3 length: 14 residues. V gave up 5 bases and J gave up 3 bases, with 13 bases separating them. The CDR3 sequence is CASSHRIRDTEAFF. DNA of the CDR3: TGTGCCAGCAGTCATAGGATCAGGGACACTGAAGCTTTCTTT.

The chain is built from TRBV5-1 and TRBJ1-1, with 7 bases fitting TRBD1. The germline gives CDR1 SGHRS, CDR2 YFSETQ. V lost 5 bases, J lost 0 bases, and 4 bases stayed unmatched. CDR3 length: 14 residues. CDR3 coding DNA: TGCGCCAGCAGTCCCGGGACAGTGAACACTGAAGCTTTCTTT. Its protein is CASSPGTVNTEAFF. The full variable domain, with the rest looked up from reference TRBV5-1 and TRBJ1-1, is KAGVTQTPRYLIKTRGQQVTLSCSPISGHRSVSWYQQTPGQGLQFLFEYFSETQRNKGNFPGRFSGRQFSNSRSEMNVSTLELGDSALYLCASSPGTVNTEAFFGQGTRLTVV.